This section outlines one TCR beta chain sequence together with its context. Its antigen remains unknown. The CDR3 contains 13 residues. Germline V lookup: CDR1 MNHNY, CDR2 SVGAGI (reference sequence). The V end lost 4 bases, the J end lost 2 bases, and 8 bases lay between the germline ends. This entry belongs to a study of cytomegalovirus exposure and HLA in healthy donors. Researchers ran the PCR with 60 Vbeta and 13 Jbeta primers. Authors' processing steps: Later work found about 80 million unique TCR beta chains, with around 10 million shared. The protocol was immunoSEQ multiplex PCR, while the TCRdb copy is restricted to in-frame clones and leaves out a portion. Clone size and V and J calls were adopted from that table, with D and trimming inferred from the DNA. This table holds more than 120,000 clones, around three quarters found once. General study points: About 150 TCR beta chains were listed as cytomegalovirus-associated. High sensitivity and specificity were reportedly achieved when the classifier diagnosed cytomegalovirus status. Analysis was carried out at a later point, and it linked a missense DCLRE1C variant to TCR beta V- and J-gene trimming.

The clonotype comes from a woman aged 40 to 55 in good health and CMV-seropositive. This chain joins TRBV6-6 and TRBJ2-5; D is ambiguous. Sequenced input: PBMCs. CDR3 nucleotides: TGTGCCAGCAGTTCCCCCCCACAAGAGACCCAGTACTTC. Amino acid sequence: CASSSPPQETQYF.